These T cell receptor beta chains were read from a single sample in a study of blood T cells in healthy people across ages. From the 5' RACE reads, TCRdb called clonotypes with MiXCR, one entry per CDR3 protein. The sample holds about 570,000 distinct CDR3 sequences, approximately 30% seen once. What was sequenced was blood. Receptors originate from a woman in her 70s in good health. CDR3s include the opening cysteine and the closing phenylalanine or tryptophan. The D gene is left open where the match is weak. Size values are once, few and many counts, or a class for expanded clones, and some rows have none.

j_call d_call clone_size v_call cdr3_aa cdr3_nt
TRBJ2-7 TRBD1 few TRBV11-2 CASSPQGARNEQYF TGTGCCAGCAGCCCACAGGGGGCTCGAAACGAGCAGTACTTC
TRBJ2-1 TRBD2 NA TRBV4-3 CASGQELAGNEQFF TGCGCCAGCGGCCAAGAGTTAGCGGGCAATGAGCAGTTCTTC
TRBJ2-5 NA many TRBV5-1 CASSLTQETQYF TGTGCCAGCAGCTTAACCCAAGAGACCCAGTACTTC
TRBJ2-7 NA NA TRBV5-6 CASSFQGRHEQYF TGTGCCAGCAGCTTTCAGGGTCGCCACGAGCAGTACTTC
TRBJ2-7 TRBD2 few TRBV20-1 CSARDPGPSGASYEQYF TGCAGTGCTAGAGATCCGGGACCCAGCGGGGCCTCCTACGAGCAGTACTTC
TRBJ2-5 NA few TRBV7-8 CASSQTGIGETQYF TGTGCCAGCAGCCAAACAGGGATCGGAGAGACCCAGTACTTC
TRBJ2-2 TRBD1 NA TRBV7-9 CASSPPGQWNTGELFF TGTGCCAGCAGCCCACCGGGACAGTGGAACACCGGGGAGCTGTTTTTT
TRBJ1-4 NA NA TRBV7-2 CASSFTPLATNEKLFF TGTGCCAGCAGCTTTACCCCCCTTGCAACTAATGAAAAACTGTTTTTT
TRBJ1-3 NA NA TRBV25-1 CASSDSLSGNTIYF TGTGCCAGCAGTGACAGTCTCTCTGGAAACACCATATATTTT
TRBJ2-3 TRBD2 NA TRBV7-8 CASSLFRTSGGADTQYF TGTGCCAGCAGCTTATTTCGGACTAGCGGGGGGGCAGATACGCAGTATTTT
TRBJ1-2 NA NA TRBV6-5 CASSYSMVYGYTF TGTGCCAGCAGTTACTCCATGGTTTACGGCTACACCTTC
TRBJ1-4 NA NA TRBV3-1 CASSQRGRQLFF TGTGCCAGCAGCCAAAGGGGGAGGCAACTGTTTTTT
TRBJ2-1 NA few TRBV5-1 CASSGGSSYNEQFF TGCGCCAGCAGCGGGGGGAGCTCCTACAATGAGCAGTTCTTC
TRBJ2-1 NA NA TRBV20-1 CSARVAGEQFF TGCAGTGCTAGGGTAGCTGGAGAGCAGTTCTTC
TRBJ1-2 TRBD1 NA TRBV7-2 CASSPQGQGIDGYTF TGTGCCAGCAGCCCCCAAGGACAGGGGATAGATGGCTACACCTTC
TRBJ2-2 NA NA TRBV29-1 CSVRRGVDTGELFF TGCAGCGTTCGAAGGGGGGTCGACACCGGGGAGCTGTTTTTT
TRBJ1-4 TRBD1 NA TRBV12-5 CASGLGDRGPVTNEKLFF TGTGCTAGTGGTTTGGGGGACAGGGGGCCCGTAACTAATGAAAAACTGTTTTTT